This T cell receptor beta chain was recorded in a study of radiotherapy plus CTLA-4 blockade in lung cancer. Study summary: Objective responses arose in approximately 19% of patients, and 31% experienced disease control. Notes on the study in general: Peripheral blood showed expansion of tumor-derived TCR clones after radiotherapy and ipilimumab. Among reported predictors of response, early blood T cell clone dynamics with interferon-beta performed best.

With respect to this clone: Its antigen is currently unknown.

The assay was immunoSEQ multiplex PCR, and TCRdb's table has in-frame clones only and misses some. The data contain some 46,000 clones, 60% to 80% of them singletons. This CDR3 has 14 residues. V was clipped by 5 bases and J by 0 bases; unmatched bases: 2. Germline CDR1 reads SGHNT; CDR2 reads YYREEE (reference sequence). The V call is TRBV5-4, the J call TRBJ2-3; 8 bases are a match to TRBD2. This clonotype originated in a human donor with non-small cell lung cancer whose response to radiotherapy plus ipilimumab could not be evaluated. Specimen: peripheral blood, collected from a patient treated with radiotherapy plus ipilimumab. Here the CDR3 DNA reads TGTGCCAGCAGACCTAGCGGGAGCACAGATACGCAGTATTTT. Translation gives CASRPSGSTDTQYF.